The rows below give T cell receptor beta chains drawn from one sample of a study of cytomegalovirus exposure and HLA in healthy donors. Sequencing used immunoSEQ multiplex PCR; TCRdb keeps in-frame clones, though not all of them. In total, the table holds 70,000 to 100,000 clones. Sequencing was performed on PBMCs. These receptors were taken from a girl aged 5-17 years in good health and CMV-seropositive. The CDR3 runs from the conserved cysteine through the conserved F or W. The D gene is left open where the match is weak.

>TRBJ2-3|TRBD2|TRBV7-9
CASSPPVGGGPTLPDTQYF
TGTGCCAGCAGCCCCCCAGTAGGCGGGGGGCCCACTCTACCAGATACGCAGTATTTT
>TRBJ1-6|.|TRBV6-1
CASSPGGEWSPLHF
TGTGCCAGCAGCCCCGGAGGGGAGTGGTCACCCCTCCACTTT
>TRBJ1-1|.|TRBV5-4
CASSLFGGWNTEAFF
TGTGCCAGCAGCTTGTTTGGCGGATGGAACACTGAAGCTTTCTTT
>TRBJ2-5|TRBD1|TRBV11-3
CASSHHAGTGDETQYF
TGTGCCAGCAGCCATCACGCCGGGACAGGGGACGAGACCCAGTACTTC
>TRBJ2-1|.|TRBV6-5
CASYRGRGYNEQFF
TGTGCCAGCTATCGGGGGAGAGGGTACAATGAGCAGTTCTTC
>TRBJ2-1|TRBD2|TRBV5-1
CASSLVGGTYNEQFF
TGCGCCAGCAGCTTGGTGGGGGGGACCTACAATGAGCAGTTCTTC
>TRBJ2-3|TRBD1|TRBV7-9
CASSSDRSTDTQYF
TGTGCCAGCAGCTCGGACAGGAGCACAGATACGCAGTATTTT
>TRBJ2-3|.|TRBV9
CASSEREDTQYF
TGTGCCAGCAGCGAACGGGAAGATACGCAGTATTTT
>TRBJ2-1|TRBD2|TRBV11-3
CASSLGLAGNEQFF
TGTGCCAGCAGCCTAGGACTAGCGGGGAATGAGCAGTTCTTC
>TRBJ2-5|.|TRBV4-3
CASSQDLAGAETQYF
TGCGCCAGCAGCCAAGATCTGGCGGGGGCAGAGACCCAGTACTTC
>TRBJ2-2|TRBD2|TRBV29-1
CSVELYLAGGANTGELFF
TGCAGCGTTGAATTGTATTTAGCGGGGGGTGCGAACACCGGGGAGCTGTTTTTT
>TRBJ1-1|TRBD1|TRBV30
CAWKQSDRVTEAFF
TGTGCCTGGAAACAATCCGACAGGGTCACTGAAGCTTTCTTT
>TRBJ2-3|TRBD2|TRBV27
CASSLERGQTDTQYF
TGTGCCAGCAGTTTGGAGCGGGGGCAAACAGATACGCAGTATTTT
>TRBJ2-3|.|TRBV7-9
CASSFQATTDTQYF
TGTGCCAGCAGCTTTCAGGCGACCACAGATACGCAGTATTTT
>TRBJ1-1|.|TRBV6-5
CASSSQAGAGNTEAFF
TGTGCCAGCAGTTCCCAGGCGGGGGCGGGGAACACTGAAGCTTTCTTT
>TRBJ2-2|TRBD1|TRBV5-1
CASSRDRGPGELFF
TGCGCCAGCAGCCGGGACAGGGGGCCCGGGGAGCTGTTTTTT
>TRBJ2-1|.|TRBV29-1
CSVAGGPGNEQFF
TGCAGCGTTGCGGGCGGCCCGGGGAATGAGCAGTTCTTC
>TRBJ2-1|TRBD2|TRBV25-1
CASSPPTSGGGDEQFF
TGTGCCAGCAGTCCTCCGACTAGCGGGGGTGGGGATGAGCAGTTCTTC
>TRBJ2-7|.|TRBV6-5
CASSAEGAGREQYF
TGTGCCAGCAGCGCGGAGGGGGCCGGACGGGAGCAGTACTTC
>TRBJ2-5|TRBD1|TRBV4-3
CASSQDRVDRGRETQYF
TGCGCCAGCAGCCAAGATAGAGTAGACAGGGGAAGAGAGACCCAGTACTTC
>TRBJ2-5|.|TRBV5-6
CASSLGRGGTQYF
TGTGCCAGCAGCTTGGGCCGCGGCGGGACCCAGTACTTC
>TRBJ1-1|.|TRBV29-1
CSVAVGGGMNTEAFF
TGCAGCGTTGCCGTGGGGGGAGGGATGAACACTGAAGCTTTCTTT
>TRBJ2-2|.|TRBV13
CASSLGTGNTGELFF
TGTGCCAGCAGCTTAGGGACAGGGAACACCGGGGAGCTGTTTTTT
>TRBJ1-2|.|TRBV7-9
CASSLDYGSLHSYTF
TGTGCCAGCAGCTTAGACTATGGGAGCCTTCATAGCTACACCTTC
>TRBJ2-1|TRBD2|TRBV4-2
CASSQIGGGGLGNEQFF
TGTGCCAGCAGCCAAATAGGCGGCGGGGGATTAGGCAATGAGCAGTTCTTC
>TRBJ1-2|TRBD1|TRBV7-9
CASSFGQGNYGYTF
TGTGCCAGCAGCTTCGGACAGGGAAACTATGGCTACACCTTC
>TRBJ1-6|.|TRBV9
CASSSGGSSYNSPLHF
TGTGCCAGCAGCTCTGGCGGGAGCTCCTATAATTCACCCCTCCACTTT
>TRBJ2-1|TRBD1|TRBV7-9
CASSTGQGVNEQFF
TGTGCCAGCAGCACGGGACAGGGAGTCAATGAGCAGTTCTTC
>TRBJ2-1|TRBD1|TRBV4-2
CASSQSTGEEQFF
TGTGCCAGCAGCCAATCGACAGGGGAAGAGCAGTTCTTC
>TRBJ1-3|.|TRBV29-1
CSVVLVTVTSGNTIYF
TGCAGCGTTGTTTTGGTGACAGTGACCTCTGGAAACACCATATATTTT
>TRBJ1-2|.|TRBV5-6
CASSLAPGQPPWDYGYTF
TGTGCCAGCAGCTTGGCACCCGGACAGCCGCCTTGGGACTATGGCTACACCTTC
>TRBJ1-2|TRBD1|TRBV5-1
CASSLNGQGASGYTF
TGCGCCAGCAGCTTGAATGGGCAGGGGGCGAGTGGCTACACCTTC
>TRBJ1-6|TRBD1|TRBV7-9
CASKDRGGTYNSPLHF
TGTGCCAGCAAAGACAGGGGAGGAACCTATAATTCACCCCTCCACTTT
>TRBJ2-3|TRBD1|TRBV11-3
CASSRWTGWGTDTQYF
TGTGCCAGCAGCCGGTGGACAGGGTGGGGCACAGATACGCAGTATTTT
>TRBJ1-6|.|TRBV19
CASMRGNSYNSPLHF
TGTGCCAGTATGAGAGGAAACTCCTATAATTCACCCCTCCACTTT
>TRBJ1-6|TRBD1|TRBV6-5
CASRWDRNNSPLHF
TGTGCCAGCAGATGGGACAGAAATAATTCACCCCTCCACTTT
>TRBJ1-1|.|TRBV7-6
CASSLGGGNTEAFF
TGTGCCAGCAGCTTAGGGGGGGGGAACACTGAAGCTTTCTTT
>TRBJ2-7|.|TRBV4-1
CASSQVPGVFYEQYF
TGCGCCAGCAGCCAAGTCCCGGGGGTGTTCTACGAGCAGTACTTC
>TRBJ1-5|TRBD1|TRBV27
CASSLSAGGNNQPQHF
TGTGCCAGCAGTTTATCCGCAGGGGGCAATAATCAGCCCCAGCATTTT
>TRBJ1-5|.|TRBV6-1
CASSERRNQPQHF
TGTGCCAGCAGTGAGAGAAGAAATCAGCCCCAGCATTTT
>TRBJ2-5|.|TRBV5-1
CASSLGGNYQETQYF
TGCGCCAGCAGCTTGGGAGGGAATTACCAAGAGACCCAGTACTTC
>TRBJ1-2|.|TRBV6-6
CASSPQAGALGYGYTF
TGTGCCAGCAGCCCCCAAGCTGGGGCGCTTGGCTATGGCTACACCTTC